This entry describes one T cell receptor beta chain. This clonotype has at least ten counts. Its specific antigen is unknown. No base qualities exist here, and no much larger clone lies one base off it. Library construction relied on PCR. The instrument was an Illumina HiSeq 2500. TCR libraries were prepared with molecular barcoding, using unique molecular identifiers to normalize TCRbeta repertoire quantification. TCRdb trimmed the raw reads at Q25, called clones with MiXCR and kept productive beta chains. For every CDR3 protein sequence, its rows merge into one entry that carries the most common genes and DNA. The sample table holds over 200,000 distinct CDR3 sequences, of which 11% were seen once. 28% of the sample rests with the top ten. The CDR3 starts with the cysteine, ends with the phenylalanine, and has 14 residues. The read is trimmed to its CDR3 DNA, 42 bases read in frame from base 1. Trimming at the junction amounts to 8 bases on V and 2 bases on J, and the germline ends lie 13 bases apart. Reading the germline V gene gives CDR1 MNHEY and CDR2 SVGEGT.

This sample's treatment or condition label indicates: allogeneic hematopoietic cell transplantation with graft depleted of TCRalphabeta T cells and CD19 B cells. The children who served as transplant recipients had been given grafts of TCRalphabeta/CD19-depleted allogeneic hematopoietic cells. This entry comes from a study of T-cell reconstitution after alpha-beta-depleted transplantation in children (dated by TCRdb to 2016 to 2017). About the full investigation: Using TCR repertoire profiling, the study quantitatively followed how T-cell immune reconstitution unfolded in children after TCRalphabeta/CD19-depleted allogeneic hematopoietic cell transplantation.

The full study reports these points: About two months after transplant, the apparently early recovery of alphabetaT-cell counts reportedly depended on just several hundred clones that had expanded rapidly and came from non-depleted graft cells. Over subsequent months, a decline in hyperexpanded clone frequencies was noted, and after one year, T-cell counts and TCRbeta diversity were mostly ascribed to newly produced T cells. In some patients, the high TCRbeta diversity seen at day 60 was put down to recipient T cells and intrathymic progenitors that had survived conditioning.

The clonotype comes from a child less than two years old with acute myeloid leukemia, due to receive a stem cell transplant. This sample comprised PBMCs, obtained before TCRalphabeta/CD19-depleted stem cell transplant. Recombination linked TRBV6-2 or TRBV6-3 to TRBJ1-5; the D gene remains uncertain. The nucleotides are TGTGCCAGCGGTGGTAGTGGGGGCAATCAGCCCCAGCATTTT. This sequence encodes CASGGSGGNQPQHF.